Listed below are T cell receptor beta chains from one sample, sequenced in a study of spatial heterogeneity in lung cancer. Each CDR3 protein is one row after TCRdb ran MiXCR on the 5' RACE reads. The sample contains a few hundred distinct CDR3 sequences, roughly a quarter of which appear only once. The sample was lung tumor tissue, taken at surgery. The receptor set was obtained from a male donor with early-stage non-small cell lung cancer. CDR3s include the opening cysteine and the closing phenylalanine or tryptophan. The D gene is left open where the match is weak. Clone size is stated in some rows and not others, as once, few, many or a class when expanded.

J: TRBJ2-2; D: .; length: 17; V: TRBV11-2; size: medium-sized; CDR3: CASSLHIGGLSAGELFF; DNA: TGTGCCAGCAGCCTACACATCGGGGGGCTATCAGCCGGGGAGCTGTTTTTT
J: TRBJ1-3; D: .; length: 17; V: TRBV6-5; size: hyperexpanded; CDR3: CASSYSREDLSGNTIYF; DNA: TGTGCCAGCAGTTACTCGAGGGAGGACCTCTCTGGAAACACCATATATTTT
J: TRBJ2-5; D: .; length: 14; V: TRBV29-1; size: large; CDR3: CSVEGNGREWTQYF; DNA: TGCAGCGTCGAAGGGAACGGCCGGGAGTGGACCCAGTACTTC
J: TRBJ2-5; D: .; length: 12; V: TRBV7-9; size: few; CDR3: CASSFEGGTQYF; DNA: TGTGCCAGCAGCTTCGAGGGAGGGACCCAGTACTTC
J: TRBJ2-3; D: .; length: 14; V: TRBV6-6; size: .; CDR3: CASGGTRKTDTQYF; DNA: TGTGCCAGCGGGGGGACTCGGAAAACAGATACGCAGTATTTT
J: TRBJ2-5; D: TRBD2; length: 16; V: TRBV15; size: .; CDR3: CATSTGLAGIGETQYF; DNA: TGTGCCACCAGCACGGGACTAGCGGGAATTGGAGAGACCCAGTACTTC
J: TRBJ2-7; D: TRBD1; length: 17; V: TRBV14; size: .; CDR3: CASSRTGGAGIPYEQYF; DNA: TGTGCCAGCAGCCGGACAGGGGGCGCAGGGATCCCCTACGAGCAGTACTTC
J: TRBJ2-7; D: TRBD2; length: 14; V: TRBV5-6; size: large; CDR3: CASSLFREGYEQYF; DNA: TGTGCCAGCAGCTTGTTCCGGGAGGGCTACGAGCAGTACTTC
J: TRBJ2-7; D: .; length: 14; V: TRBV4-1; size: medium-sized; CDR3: CASSLRDTSYEQYF; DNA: TGCGCCAGCAGCCTCCGGGACACCTCCTACGAGCAGTACTTC
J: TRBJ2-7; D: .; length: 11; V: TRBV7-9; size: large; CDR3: CASSSLYGQYF; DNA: TGTGCCAGCAGCTCCCTCTATGGGCAGTACTTC
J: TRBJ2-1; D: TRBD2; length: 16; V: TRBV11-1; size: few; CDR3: CASSPLTSGRAREQFF; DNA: TGTGCCAGCAGCCCGTTGACTAGCGGGAGGGCCCGAGAGCAGTTCTTC
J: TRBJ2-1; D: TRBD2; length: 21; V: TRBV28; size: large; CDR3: CASSLFSLGTSGSFAYNEQFF; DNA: TGTGCCAGCAGTTTATTTTCATTGGGGACTAGCGGGAGTTTCGCCTACAATGAGCAGTTCTTC
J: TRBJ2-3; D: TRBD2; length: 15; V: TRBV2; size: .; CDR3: CASSATSGRRNTQYF; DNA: TGTGCCAGCAGTGCCACTAGCGGGAGGAGGAATACGCAGTATTTT
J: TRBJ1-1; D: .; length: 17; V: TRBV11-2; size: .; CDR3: CASSLLGGGIMGTEAFF; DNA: TGTGCCAGCAGCTTACTAGGTGGGGGGATCATGGGAACTGAAGCTTTCTTT
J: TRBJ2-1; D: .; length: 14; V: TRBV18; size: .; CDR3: CASSPGLTYNEQFF; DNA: TGTGCCAGCTCACCCGGACTGACCTACAATGAGCAGTTCTTC
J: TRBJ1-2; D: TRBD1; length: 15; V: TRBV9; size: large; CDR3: CASSVGSGGGYGYTF; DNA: TGTGCCAGCAGCGTAGGATCAGGGGGCGGCTATGGCTACACCTTC
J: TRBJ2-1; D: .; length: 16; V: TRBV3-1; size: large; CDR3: CASSWSGTSSYNEQFF; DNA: TGTGCCAGCAGCTGGTCGGGAACCAGCTCCTACAATGAGCAGTTCTTC
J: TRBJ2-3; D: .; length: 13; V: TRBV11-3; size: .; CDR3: CASRNSQGDTQYF; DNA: TGTGCCAGCAGGAATAGCCAGGGAGATACGCAGTATTTT
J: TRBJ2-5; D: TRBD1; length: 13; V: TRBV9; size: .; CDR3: CASSFGTEETQYF; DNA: TGTGCCAGCAGCTTCGGGACAGAAGAGACCCAGTACTTC
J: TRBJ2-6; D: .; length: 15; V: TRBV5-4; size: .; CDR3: CASSPGSSGANVLTF; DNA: TGTGCCAGCAGCCCGGGGTCCTCTGGGGCCAACGTCCTGACTTTC
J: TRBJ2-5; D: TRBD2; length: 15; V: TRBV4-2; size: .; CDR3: CASSPGTSGQEAQYF; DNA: TGTGCCAGCAGCCCGGGGACTAGCGGGCAAGAGGCCCAGTACTTC
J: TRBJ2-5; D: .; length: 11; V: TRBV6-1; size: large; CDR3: CASTLGGTQYF; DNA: TGTGCCAGCACTCTAGGGGGGACCCAGTACTTC
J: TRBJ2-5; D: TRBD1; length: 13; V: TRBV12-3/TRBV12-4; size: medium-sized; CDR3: CASILGTEETQYF; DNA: TGTGCCAGCATCCTAGGGACAGAAGAGACCCAGTACTTC
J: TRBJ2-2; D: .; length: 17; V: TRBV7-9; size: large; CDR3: CASSLNPGPTNTGELFF; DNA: TGTGCCAGCAGCTTAAATCCCGGACCTACGAACACCGGGGAGCTGTTTTTT
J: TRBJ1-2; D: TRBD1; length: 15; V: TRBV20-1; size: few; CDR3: CSARGRTGGVYGYTF; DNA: TGCAGTGCTAGGGGAAGGACAGGCGGCGTCTATGGCTACACCTTC
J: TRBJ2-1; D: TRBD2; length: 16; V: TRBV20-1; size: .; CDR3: CSARVVAGGRDDEQFF; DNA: TGCAGTGCTAGAGTGGTAGCGGGAGGGAGGGACGATGAGCAGTTCTTC
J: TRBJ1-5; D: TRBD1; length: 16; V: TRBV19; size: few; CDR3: CASSTFLQGYNQPQHF; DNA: TGTGCCAGTAGTACTTTCCTACAGGGGTACAATCAGCCCCAGCATTTT
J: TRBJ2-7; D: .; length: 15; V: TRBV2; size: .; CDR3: CASSETRSRGHEQYF; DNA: TGTGCCAGCAGTGAGACACGATCACGAGGACACGAGCAGTACTTC
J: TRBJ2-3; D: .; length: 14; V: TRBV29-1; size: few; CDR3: CSVVRSRSRDTQYF; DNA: TGCAGCGTTGTACGGAGCAGGTCCCGGGATACGCAGTATTTT
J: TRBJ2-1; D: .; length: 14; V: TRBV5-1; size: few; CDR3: CASSPEQLGNEQFF; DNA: TGCGCCAGCAGCCCGGAGCAGCTAGGAAATGAGCAGTTCTTC
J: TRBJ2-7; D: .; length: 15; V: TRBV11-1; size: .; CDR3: CASSPGTLDPYEQYF; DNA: TGTGCCAGCAGCCCCGGGACCCTGGACCCCTACGAGCAGTACTTC
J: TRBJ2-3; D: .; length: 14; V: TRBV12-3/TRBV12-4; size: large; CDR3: CASRRDSYTDTQYF; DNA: TGTGCCAGCAGGCGGGACTCTTACACAGATACGCAGTATTTT
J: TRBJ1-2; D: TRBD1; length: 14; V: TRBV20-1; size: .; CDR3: CSAHVQGALYGYTF; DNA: TGCAGTGCTCATGTTCAGGGGGCACTCTATGGCTACACCTTC
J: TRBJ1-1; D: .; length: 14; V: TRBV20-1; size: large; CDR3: CSAREPRGNTEAFF; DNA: TGCAGTGCTAGAGAGCCCAGGGGGAACACTGAAGCTTTCTTT
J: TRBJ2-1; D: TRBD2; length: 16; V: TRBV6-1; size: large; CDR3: CASSEELAGFVGEQFF; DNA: TGTGCCAGCAGTGAAGAACTAGCGGGATTCGTGGGTGAGCAGTTCTTC
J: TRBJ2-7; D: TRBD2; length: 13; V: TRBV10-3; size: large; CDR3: CAISGSGIYEQYF; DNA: TGTGCCATCAGTGGGAGCGGGATCTACGAGCAGTACTTC
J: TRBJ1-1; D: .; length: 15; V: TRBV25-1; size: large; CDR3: CASSESAGRHTEAFF; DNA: TGTGCCAGCAGTGAATCGGCAGGGCGACACACTGAAGCTTTCTTT
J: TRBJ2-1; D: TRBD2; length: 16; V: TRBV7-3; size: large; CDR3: CASSLSSSGIYNEQFF; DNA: TGTGCCAGCAGCTTAAGTTCTAGCGGGATCTACAATGAGCAGTTCTTC
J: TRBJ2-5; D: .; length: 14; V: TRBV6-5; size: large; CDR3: CASSYAPLRETQYF; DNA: TGTGCCAGCAGTTACGCCCCTTTGCGGGAGACCCAGTACTTC
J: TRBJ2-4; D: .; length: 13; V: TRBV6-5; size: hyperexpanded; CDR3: CASSYQGSSIQYF; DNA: TGTGCCAGCAGTTACCAGGGCAGTTCCATTCAGTACTTC
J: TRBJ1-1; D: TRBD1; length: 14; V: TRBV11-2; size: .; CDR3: CASRYTGANTEAFF; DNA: TGTGCCAGCAGGTATACAGGGGCGAACACTGAAGCTTTCTTT
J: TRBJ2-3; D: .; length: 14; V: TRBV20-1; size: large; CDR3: CSATGGPSTDTQYF; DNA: TGCAGTGCTACCGGGGGCCCTAGCACAGATACGCAGTATTTT
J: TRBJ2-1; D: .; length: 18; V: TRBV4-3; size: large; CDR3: CASSQDKVGDNPYNEQFF; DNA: TGCGCCAGCAGCCAAGATAAGGTCGGGGACAATCCTTACAATGAGCAGTTCTTC
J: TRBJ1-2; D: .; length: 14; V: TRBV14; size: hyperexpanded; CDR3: CASSQIQGDYGYTF; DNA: TGTGCCAGCAGCCAAATCCAGGGAGACTATGGCTACACCTTC
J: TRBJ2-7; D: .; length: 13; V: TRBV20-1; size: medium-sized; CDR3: CSAREPGPQAQYF; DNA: TGCAGTGCTAGAGAACCGGGCCCCCAGGCGCAGTACTTC
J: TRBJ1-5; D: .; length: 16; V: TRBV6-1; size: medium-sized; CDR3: CASRVEGVNGNQPQHF; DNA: TGTGCCAGCAGGGTAGAGGGGGTAAACGGCAATCAGCCCCAGCATTTT
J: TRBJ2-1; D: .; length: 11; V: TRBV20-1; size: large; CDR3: CSARDSGEQFF; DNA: TGCAGTGCTAGAGATTCGGGTGAGCAGTTCTTC
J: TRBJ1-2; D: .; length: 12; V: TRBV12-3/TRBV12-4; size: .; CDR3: CASRKGAYGYTF; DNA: TGTGCCAGCAGAAAGGGTGCCTATGGCTACACCTTC